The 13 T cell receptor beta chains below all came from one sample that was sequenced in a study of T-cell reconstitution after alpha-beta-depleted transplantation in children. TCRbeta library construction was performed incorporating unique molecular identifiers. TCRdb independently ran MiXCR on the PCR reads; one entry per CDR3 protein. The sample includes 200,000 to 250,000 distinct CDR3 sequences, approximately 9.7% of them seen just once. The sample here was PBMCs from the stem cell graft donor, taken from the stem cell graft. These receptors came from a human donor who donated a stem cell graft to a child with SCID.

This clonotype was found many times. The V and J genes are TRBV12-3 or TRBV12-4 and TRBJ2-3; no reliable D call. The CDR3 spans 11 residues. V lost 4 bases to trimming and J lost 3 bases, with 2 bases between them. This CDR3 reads CASSWTDTQYF. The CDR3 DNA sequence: TGTGCCAGCAGTTGGACAGATACGCAGTATTTT.

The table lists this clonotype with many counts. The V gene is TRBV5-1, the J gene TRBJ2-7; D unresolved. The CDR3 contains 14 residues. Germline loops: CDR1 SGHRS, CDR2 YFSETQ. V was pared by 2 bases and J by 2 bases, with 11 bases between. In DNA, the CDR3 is TGCGCCAGCAGCTTTGTCGGCAGAGCCTACGAGCAGTACTTC. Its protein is CASSFVGRAYEQYF.

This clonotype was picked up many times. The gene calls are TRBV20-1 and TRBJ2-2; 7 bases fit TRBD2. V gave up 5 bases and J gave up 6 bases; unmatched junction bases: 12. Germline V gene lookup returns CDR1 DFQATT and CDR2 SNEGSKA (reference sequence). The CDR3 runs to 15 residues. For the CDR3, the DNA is TGCAGTGCTTGGATAGCGGGTCGCATTTCCGGGGAGCTGTTTTTT. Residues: CSAWIAGRISGELFF.

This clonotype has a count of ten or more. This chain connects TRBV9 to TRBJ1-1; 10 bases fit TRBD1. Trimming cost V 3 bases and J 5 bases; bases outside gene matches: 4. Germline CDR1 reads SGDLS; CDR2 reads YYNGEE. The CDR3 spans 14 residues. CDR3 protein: CASSAGQGVTEAFF. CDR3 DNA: TGTGCCAGCAGCGCTGGACAGGGGGTAACTGAAGCTTTCTTT.

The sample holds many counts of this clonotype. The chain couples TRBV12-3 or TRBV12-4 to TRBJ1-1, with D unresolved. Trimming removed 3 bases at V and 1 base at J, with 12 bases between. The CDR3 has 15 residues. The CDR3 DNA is TGTGCCAGCAGTTTCCCCCGGGCGGGGAACACTGAAGCTTTCTTT. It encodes CASSFPRAGNTEAFF.

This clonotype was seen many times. CDR3 protein: CSAITRLMNTEAFF. CDR3 DNA: TGCAGTGCCATTACCAGGCTCATGAACACTGAAGCTTTCTTT. V gene TRBV20-1 combines with J gene TRBJ1-1; D gene ambiguous. The CDR3 totals 14 residues. Trimming cost V 6 bases and J 0 bases, with 14 bases left between them. Germline-derived CDR1 and CDR2 are DFQATT and SNEGSKA (reference sequence).

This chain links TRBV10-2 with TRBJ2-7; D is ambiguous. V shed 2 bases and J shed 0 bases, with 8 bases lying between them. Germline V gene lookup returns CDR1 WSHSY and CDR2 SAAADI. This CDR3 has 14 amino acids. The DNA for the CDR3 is TGCGCCAGCAGTGAGACAGTCTTCTCCTACGAGCAGTACTTC. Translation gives CASSETVFSYEQYF.

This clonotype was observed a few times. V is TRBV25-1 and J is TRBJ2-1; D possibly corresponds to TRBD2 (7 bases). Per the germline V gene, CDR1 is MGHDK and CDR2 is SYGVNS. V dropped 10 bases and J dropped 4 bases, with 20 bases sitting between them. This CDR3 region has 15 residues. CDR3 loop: CATATRGGLYNEQFF. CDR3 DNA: TGTGCCACCGCCACAAGGGGGGGGCTTTACAATGAGCAGTTCTTC.

The CDR3 reads CASSFPGALSGANVLTF. CDR3 DNA: TGTGCCAGCAGTTTCCCGGGGGCCTTATCTGGGGCCAACGTCCTGACTTTC. J is TRBJ2-6 and V is TRBV28; D is possibly TRBD1 or TRBD2 (6 bases each). There are 17 residues in the CDR3. The germline CDR1 and CDR2 sequences are MDHEN and SYDVKM. V was trimmed by 3 bases and J by 1 base, leaving 13 bases between them.

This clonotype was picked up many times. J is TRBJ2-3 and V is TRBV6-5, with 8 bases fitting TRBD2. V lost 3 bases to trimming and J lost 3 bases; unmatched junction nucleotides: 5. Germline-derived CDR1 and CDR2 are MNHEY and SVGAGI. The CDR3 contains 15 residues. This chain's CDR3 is CASSYLGGGTDTQYF. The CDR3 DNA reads TGTGCCAGCAGTTATCTCGGGGGGGGGACAGATACGCAGTATTTT.

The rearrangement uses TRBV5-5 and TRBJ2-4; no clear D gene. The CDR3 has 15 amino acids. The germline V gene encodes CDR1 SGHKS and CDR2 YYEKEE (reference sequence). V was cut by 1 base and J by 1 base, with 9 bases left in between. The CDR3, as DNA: TGTGCCAGCAGCTTGCTCCCACGGGCCAAAAACATTCAGTACTTC. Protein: CASSLLPRAKNIQYF.

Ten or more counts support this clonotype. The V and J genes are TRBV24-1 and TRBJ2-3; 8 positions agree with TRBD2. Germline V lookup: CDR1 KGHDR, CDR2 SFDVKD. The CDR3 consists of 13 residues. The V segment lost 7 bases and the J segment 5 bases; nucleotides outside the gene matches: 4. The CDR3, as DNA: TGTGCCACCAGCTTACGGGGGGGAGATACGCAGTATTTT. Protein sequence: CATSLRGGDTQYF.

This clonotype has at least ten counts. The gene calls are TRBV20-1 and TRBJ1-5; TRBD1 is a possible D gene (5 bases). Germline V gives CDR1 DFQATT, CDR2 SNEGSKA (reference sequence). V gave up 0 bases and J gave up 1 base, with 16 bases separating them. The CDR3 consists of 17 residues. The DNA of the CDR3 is TGCAGTGCTAGAGATCGGGGGGTGCTGGGCAGCAATCAGCCCCAGCATTTT. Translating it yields CSARDRGVLGSNQPQHF.